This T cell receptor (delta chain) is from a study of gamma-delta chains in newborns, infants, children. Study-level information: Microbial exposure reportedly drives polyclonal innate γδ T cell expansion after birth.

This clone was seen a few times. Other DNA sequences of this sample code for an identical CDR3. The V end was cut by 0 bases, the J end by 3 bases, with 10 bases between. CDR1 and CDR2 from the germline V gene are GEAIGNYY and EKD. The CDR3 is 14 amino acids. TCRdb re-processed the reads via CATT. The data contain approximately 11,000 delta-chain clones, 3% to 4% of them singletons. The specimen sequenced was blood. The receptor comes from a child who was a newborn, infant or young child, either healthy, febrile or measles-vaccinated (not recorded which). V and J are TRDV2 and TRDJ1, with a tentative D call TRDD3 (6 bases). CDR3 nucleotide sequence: TGTGCCTGTGACACCGTAGGGGATCCCGATAAACTCATCTTT. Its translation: CACDTVGDPDKLIF.